This is a list of T cell receptor beta chains from one sample in a study of cytomegalovirus exposure and HLA in healthy donors. Produced via immunoSEQ multiplex PCR; TCRdb's table is partial and in-frame only. The sample records more than 140,000 clones, about 80% being singletons. Sequenced: PBMCs. These receptor sequences come from a woman aged 40 to 49 in good health and CMV-seronegative. The CDR3 runs from the conserved cysteine through the conserved F or W. The D gene is left open where the match is weak. Expanded clones get a size class; other rows say once, few or many, or leave the size out.

cdr3_nt: TGTGCCAGCAGCTTATGGAAGGGGGCACATGTGCCTAATGAAAAACTGTTTTTT
cdr3_aa: CASSLWKGAHVPNEKLFF
j_call: TRBJ1-4
d_call: TRBD1
v_call: TRBV7-9
cdr3_length: 18
clone_size: few

cdr3_nt: TGCAGCGTTGCAGGCAGCGGCTCGGGAGATACGCAGTATTTT
cdr3_aa: CSVAGSGSGDTQYF
j_call: TRBJ2-3
d_call: .
v_call: TRBV29-1
cdr3_length: 14
clone_size: .

cdr3_nt: TGTGCCAGCAGTCGGGAACCGGATCAGCCCCAGCATTTT
cdr3_aa: CASSREPDQPQHF
j_call: TRBJ1-5
d_call: .
v_call: TRBV27
cdr3_length: 13
clone_size: .

cdr3_nt: TGCGCCAGCAGCTTCACAGGGATTCTGGGAGAGACCCAGTACTTC
cdr3_aa: CASSFTGILGETQYF
j_call: TRBJ2-5
d_call: .
v_call: TRBV5-1
cdr3_length: 15
clone_size: .

cdr3_nt: TGTGCCAGTAGTATTGAGGGAGAGACCCAGTACTTC
cdr3_aa: CASSIEGETQYF
j_call: TRBJ2-5
d_call: .
v_call: TRBV19
cdr3_length: 12
clone_size: .

cdr3_nt: TGTGCCAGCAGTTTCCCCGGGACTAGCGGCTACGAGCAGTACTTC
cdr3_aa: CASSFPGTSGYEQYF
j_call: TRBJ2-7
d_call: TRBD2
v_call: TRBV28
cdr3_length: 15
clone_size: .

cdr3_nt: TGTGCCAGCAGCTCGATAGCGGGGAGCTCCTACGAGCAGTACTTC
cdr3_aa: CASSSIAGSSYEQYF
j_call: TRBJ2-7
d_call: TRBD2
v_call: TRBV27
cdr3_length: 15
clone_size: .

cdr3_nt: TGTGCCAGCAGCGTAGTCTCTCGGGGTACCCGGGAGCTGTTTTTT
cdr3_aa: CASSVVSRGTRELFF
j_call: TRBJ2-2
d_call: .
v_call: TRBV9
cdr3_length: 15
clone_size: .

cdr3_nt: TGTGCCAGCAGGGCAGATCGAGGCTATGGCTACACCTTC
cdr3_aa: CASRADRGYGYTF
j_call: TRBJ1-2
d_call: .
v_call: TRBV2
cdr3_length: 13
clone_size: .

cdr3_nt: TGCGCCAGCAGCCGACTAGCGGGAGCCCGGGAGACCCAGTACTTC
cdr3_aa: CASSRLAGARETQYF
j_call: TRBJ2-5
d_call: TRBD2
v_call: TRBV5-1
cdr3_length: 15
clone_size: .

cdr3_nt: TGTTCCAGCAGCTTAGGAGCCCACTCCTACGAGCAGTACTTC
cdr3_aa: CSSSLGAHSYEQYF
j_call: TRBJ2-7
d_call: .
v_call: TRBV7-9
cdr3_length: 14
clone_size: .

cdr3_nt: TGTGCCAGCAGCTTGGTGGGGCAGTATGGCGAGCAGTACTTC
cdr3_aa: CASSLVGQYGEQYF
j_call: TRBJ2-7
d_call: .
v_call: TRBV5-6
cdr3_length: 14
clone_size: .

cdr3_nt: TGTGCCAGCAGCGGACGGGATTCCTACGAGCAGTACTTC
cdr3_aa: CASSGRDSYEQYF
j_call: TRBJ2-7
d_call: .
v_call: TRBV7-9
cdr3_length: 13
clone_size: .

cdr3_nt: TGTGCCAGCAGTGAAATTCTAGATACGCAGTATTTT
cdr3_aa: CASSEILDTQYF
j_call: TRBJ2-3
d_call: .
v_call: TRBV6-1
cdr3_length: 12
clone_size: .

cdr3_nt: TGTGCCAGCAGCTTGATGGGGGCAACCGGGGAGCTGTTTTTT
cdr3_aa: CASSLMGATGELFF
j_call: TRBJ2-2
d_call: .
v_call: TRBV5-6
cdr3_length: 14
clone_size: few

cdr3_nt: TGTGCCAGCAGCCCTCGGGACAGGGTCCTAAACACTGAAGCTTTCTTT
cdr3_aa: CASSPRDRVLNTEAFF
j_call: TRBJ1-1
d_call: TRBD1
v_call: TRBV14
cdr3_length: 16
clone_size: .

cdr3_nt: TGTGCCAGCAGCTTAATGTCTTGGCTAGCGGGAGTGGGTGAGCAGTTCTTC
cdr3_aa: CASSLMSWLAGVGEQFF
j_call: TRBJ2-1
d_call: TRBD2
v_call: TRBV7-6
cdr3_length: 17
clone_size: .

cdr3_nt: TGTGCCAGCAGCTTGTTACAGGGGGCGCGGGGGACTGAAGCTTTCTTT
cdr3_aa: CASSLLQGARGTEAFF
j_call: TRBJ1-1
d_call: TRBD1
v_call: TRBV7-2
cdr3_length: 16
clone_size: few

cdr3_nt: TGTGCCAGTAGTGTTGGACTAGCGGGAGGGTTTTACGAGCAGTACTTC
cdr3_aa: CASSVGLAGGFYEQYF
j_call: TRBJ2-7
d_call: TRBD2
v_call: TRBV19
cdr3_length: 16
clone_size: .

cdr3_nt: TGTGCCAGCAGCCCGGGACTAGCGAGGAATGAGCAGTTCTTC
cdr3_aa: CASSPGLARNEQFF
j_call: TRBJ2-1
d_call: TRBD2
v_call: TRBV7-3
cdr3_length: 14
clone_size: .

cdr3_nt: TGTGCCACCAGCAGGGCGGACAGGGGGCTCGGTCAGCCCCAGCATTTT
cdr3_aa: CATSRADRGLGQPQHF
j_call: TRBJ1-5
d_call: TRBD1
v_call: TRBV15
cdr3_length: 16
clone_size: .

cdr3_nt: TGTGCCAGCAGACCGATGATAGCGGGGAGTAGGCAGTTCTTC
cdr3_aa: CASRPMIAGSRQFF
j_call: TRBJ2-1
d_call: TRBD2
v_call: TRBV28
cdr3_length: 14
clone_size: .

cdr3_nt: TGCAGCGTTGTACCCGTGGCAGGGTATTTGTACGAGCAGTACTTC
cdr3_aa: CSVVPVAGYLYEQYF
j_call: TRBJ2-7
d_call: .
v_call: TRBV29-1
cdr3_length: 15
clone_size: once

cdr3_nt: TGTGCCAGCAGCTCGAGTACTAGCGGGAGTCGGTACGAGCAGTACTTC
cdr3_aa: CASSSSTSGSRYEQYF
j_call: TRBJ2-7
d_call: TRBD2
v_call: TRBV11-2
cdr3_length: 16
clone_size: .

cdr3_nt: TGTGCCAGCAGCGTATCGGGGTTCGCCTACGAGCAGTACTTC
cdr3_aa: CASSVSGFAYEQYF
j_call: TRBJ2-7
d_call: .
v_call: TRBV9
cdr3_length: 14
clone_size: .

cdr3_nt: TGTGCCAGCAGTCCCAATAGCGGGAGTAGTCAGTTCTTC
cdr3_aa: CASSPNSGSSQFF
j_call: TRBJ2-1
d_call: TRBD2
v_call: TRBV27
cdr3_length: 13
clone_size: .

cdr3_nt: TGTGCCAGCAGCGCGGGACAGGGGAGCCCCTACGAGCAGTACTTC
cdr3_aa: CASSAGQGSPYEQYF
j_call: TRBJ2-7
d_call: TRBD1
v_call: TRBV9
cdr3_length: 15
clone_size: few